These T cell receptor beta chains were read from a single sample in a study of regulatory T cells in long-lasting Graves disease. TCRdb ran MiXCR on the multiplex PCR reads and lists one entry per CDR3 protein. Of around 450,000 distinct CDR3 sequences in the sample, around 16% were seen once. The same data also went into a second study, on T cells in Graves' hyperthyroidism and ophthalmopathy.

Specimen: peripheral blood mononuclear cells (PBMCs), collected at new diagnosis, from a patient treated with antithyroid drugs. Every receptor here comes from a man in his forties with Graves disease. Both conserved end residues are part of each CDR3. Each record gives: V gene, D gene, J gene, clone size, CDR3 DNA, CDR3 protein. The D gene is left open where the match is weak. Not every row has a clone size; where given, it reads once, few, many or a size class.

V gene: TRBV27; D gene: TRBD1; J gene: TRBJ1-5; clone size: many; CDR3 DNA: TGTGCCAGCAGCTTACAGGGGCGAGATCAGCCCCAGCATTTT; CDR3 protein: CASSLQGRDQPQHF
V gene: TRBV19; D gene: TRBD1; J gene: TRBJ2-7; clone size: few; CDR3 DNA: TGTGCCAGTAGTCCCACGACAGGGGCCGAGCAGTACTTC; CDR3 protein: CASSPTTGAEQYF
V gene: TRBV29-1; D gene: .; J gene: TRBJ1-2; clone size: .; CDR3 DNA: TGCAGCGTTGAAGGGGGGCCGGGCGGCTACACCTTC; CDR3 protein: CSVEGGPGGYTF
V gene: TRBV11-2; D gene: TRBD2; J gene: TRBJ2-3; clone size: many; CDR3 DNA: TGTGCCAGCAGCAGTCTCACTAGCGGGTTGGATACGCAGTATTTT; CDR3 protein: CASSSLTSGLDTQYF
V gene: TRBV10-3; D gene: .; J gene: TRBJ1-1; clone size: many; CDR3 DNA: TGTGCCATCAAAAGGGGGACTGAAGCTTTCTTT; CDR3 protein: CAIKRGTEAFF
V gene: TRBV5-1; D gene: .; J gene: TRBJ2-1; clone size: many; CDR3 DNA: TGCGCCAGCAGCTTGGTTAGCATAAGCTCCTACAATGAGCAGTTCTTC; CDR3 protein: CASSLVSISSYNEQFF
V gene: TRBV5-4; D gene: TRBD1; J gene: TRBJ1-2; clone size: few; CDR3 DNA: TGTGCCAGCAGCTTAGAGGGACAGTACTATGGCTACACCTTC; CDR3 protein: CASSLEGQYYGYTF
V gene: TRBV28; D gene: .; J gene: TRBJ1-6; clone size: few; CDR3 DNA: TGTGCCAGCAGTTTAGGGCAGGGCCTTCCTGGGGATTCACCCCTCCACTTT; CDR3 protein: CASSLGQGLPGDSPLHF
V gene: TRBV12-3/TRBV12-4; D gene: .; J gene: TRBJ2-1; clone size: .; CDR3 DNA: TGTGCCAGCAGTTTCGGTGCGGTATACAATGAGCAGTTCTTC; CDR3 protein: CASSFGAVYNEQFF
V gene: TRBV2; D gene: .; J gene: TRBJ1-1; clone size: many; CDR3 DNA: TGTGCCAGCAGTTACGAGGGTGTTACTGAAGCTTTCTTT; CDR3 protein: CASSYEGVTEAFF
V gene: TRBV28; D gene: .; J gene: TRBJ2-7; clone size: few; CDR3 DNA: TGTGCCAGCAGCAAAATCCGAGGGACGGGCGAGCAGTACTTC; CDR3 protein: CASSKIRGTGEQYF
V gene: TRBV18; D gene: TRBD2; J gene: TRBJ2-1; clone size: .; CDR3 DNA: TGTGCCAGCTCACCAACTAATATAGCGGGGGGCTCCTACAATGAGCAGTTCTTC; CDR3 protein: CASSPTNIAGGSYNEQFF
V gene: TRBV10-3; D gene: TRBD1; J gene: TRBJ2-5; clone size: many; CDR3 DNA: TGTGCCATCAGTGAGTCTGACTGGACAGGGACAAAAGAGACCCAGTACTTC; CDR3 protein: CAISESDWTGTKETQYF
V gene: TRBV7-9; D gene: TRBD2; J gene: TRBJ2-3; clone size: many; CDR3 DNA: TGTGCCAGCAGCCGCTCCGCTAGCGGGAGGGCAAGGGATACGCAGTATTTT; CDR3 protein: CASSRSASGRARDTQYF
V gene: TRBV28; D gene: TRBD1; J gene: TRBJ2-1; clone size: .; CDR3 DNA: TGTGCCAGCAGCCCTCTCGCGGGACAGGACTACAATGAGCAGTTCTTC; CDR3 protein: CASSPLAGQDYNEQFF
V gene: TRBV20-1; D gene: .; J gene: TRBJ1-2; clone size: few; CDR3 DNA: TGCAGTGCTAGCTTGGACAGACACTATGGCTACACCTTC; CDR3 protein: CSASLDRHYGYTF
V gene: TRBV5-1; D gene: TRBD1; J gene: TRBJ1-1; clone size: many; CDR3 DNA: TGCGCCAGCACCCCAAACACAGGGGTTGACACTGAAGCTTTCTTT; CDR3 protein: CASTPNTGVDTEAFF
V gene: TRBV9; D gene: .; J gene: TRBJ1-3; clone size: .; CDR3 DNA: TGTGCCAGCAGCGTTTCTCCTCTCGGCTCCTCTGGAAACACCATATATTTT; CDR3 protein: CASSVSPLGSSGNTIYF
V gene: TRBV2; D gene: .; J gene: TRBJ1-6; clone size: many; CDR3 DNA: TGTGCCAGCCAGGACAGCGTGAATTCACCCCTCCACTTT; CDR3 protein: CASQDSVNSPLHF
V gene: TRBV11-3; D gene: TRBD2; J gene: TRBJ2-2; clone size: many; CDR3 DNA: TGTGCCAGCGGACCAGGGAGGGCCGGCGGGGAGCTGTTTTTT; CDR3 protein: CASGPGRAGGELFF
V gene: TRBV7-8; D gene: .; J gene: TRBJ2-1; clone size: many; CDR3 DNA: TGTGCCAGCCGCCGGGACCGTACTTACAATGAGCAGTTCTTC; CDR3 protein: CASRRDRTYNEQFF
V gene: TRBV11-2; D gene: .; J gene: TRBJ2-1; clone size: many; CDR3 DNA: TGTGCCAGCAGGTCCCCGGGACAAAGCTCCTACAATGAGCAGTTCTTC; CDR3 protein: CASRSPGQSSYNEQFF
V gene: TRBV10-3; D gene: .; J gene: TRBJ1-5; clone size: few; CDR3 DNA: TGTGCCATCAGTGAGTCCAGGATGGATCAGCCCCAGCATTTT; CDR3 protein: CAISESRMDQPQHF
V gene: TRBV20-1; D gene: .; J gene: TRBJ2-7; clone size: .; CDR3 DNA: TGCAGTGCTAGACCCCAAGGGCAGGGCCGCGAGCAGTACTTC; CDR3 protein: CSARPQGQGREQYF
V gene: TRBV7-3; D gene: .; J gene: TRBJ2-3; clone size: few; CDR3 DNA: TGTGCCAGCAGCCTAGGGATTGCGTCCCATACGCAGTATTTT; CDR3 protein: CASSLGIASHTQYF
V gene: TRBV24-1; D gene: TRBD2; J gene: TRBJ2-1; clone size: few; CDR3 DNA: TGTGCCACCAGTGACCCTACCACTAGCGGGAACTCCTACAATGAGCAGTTCTTC; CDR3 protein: CATSDPTTSGNSYNEQFF
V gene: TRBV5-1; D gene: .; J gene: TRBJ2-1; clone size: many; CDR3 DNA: TGCGCCAGCAGCTTGGGGCCCGTGGACAATGAGCAGTTCTTC; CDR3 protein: CASSLGPVDNEQFF
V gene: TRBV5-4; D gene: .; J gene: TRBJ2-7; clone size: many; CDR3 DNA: TGTGCCAGCAGCCCGGACGTACTCTCCTACGAGCAGTACTTC; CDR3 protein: CASSPDVLSYEQYF
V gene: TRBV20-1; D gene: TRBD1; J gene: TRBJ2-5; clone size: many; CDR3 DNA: TGCAGTGTTCAGTCAGGGACAGGACAAGAGACCCAGTACTTC; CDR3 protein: CSVQSGTGQETQYF
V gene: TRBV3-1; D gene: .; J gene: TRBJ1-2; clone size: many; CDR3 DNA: TGTGCCAGCTCCGAGGGTTTCTATGGCTACACCTTC; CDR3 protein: CASSEGFYGYTF
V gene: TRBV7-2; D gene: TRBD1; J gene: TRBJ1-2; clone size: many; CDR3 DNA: TGTGCCAGCAGCCGGGACAGGGGGCCAAACTATGGCTACACCTTC; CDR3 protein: CASSRDRGPNYGYTF
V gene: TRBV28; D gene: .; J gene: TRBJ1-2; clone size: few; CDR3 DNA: TGTGCCAGCAGCATTAGCCTGGGGGGTGGCACCTTC; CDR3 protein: CASSISLGGGTF
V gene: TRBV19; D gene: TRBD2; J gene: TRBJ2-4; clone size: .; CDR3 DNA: TGTGCCAGTAGTGGACTAGCGGGAGGGCCAAAAAACATTCAGTACTTC; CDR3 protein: CASSGLAGGPKNIQYF
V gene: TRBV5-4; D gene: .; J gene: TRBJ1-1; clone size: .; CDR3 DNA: TGTGCCAGCAGCCCCCTCCCCGGTGGGGCTCGGGCTGAAGCTTTCTTT; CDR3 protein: CASSPLPGGARAEAFF
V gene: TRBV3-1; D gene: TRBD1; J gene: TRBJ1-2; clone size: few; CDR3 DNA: TGTGCCAGCAGCCACTGGGACAGAAACTATGGCTACACCTTC; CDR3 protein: CASSHWDRNYGYTF
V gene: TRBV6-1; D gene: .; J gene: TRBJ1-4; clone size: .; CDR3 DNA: TGTGCCAGCAGCTCCTTCCCGGACAGCTATAATGAAAAACTGTTTTTT; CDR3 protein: CASSSFPDSYNEKLFF
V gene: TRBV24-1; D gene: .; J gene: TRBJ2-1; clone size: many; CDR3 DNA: TGTGCCACCAGTGCGGCTAGCTCCTACAATGAGCAGTTCTTC; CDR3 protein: CATSAASSYNEQFF
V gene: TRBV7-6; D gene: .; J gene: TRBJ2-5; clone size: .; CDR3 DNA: TGTGCCAGCAGCTCCGGACGCGGCCTGGGGGAGACCCAGTACTTC; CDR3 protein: CASSSGRGLGETQYF
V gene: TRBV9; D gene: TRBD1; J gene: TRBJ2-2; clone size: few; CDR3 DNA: TGTGCCAGCAGCGTAGCGGGACAGGGAATTTCGAACACCGGGGAGCTGTTTTTT; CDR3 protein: CASSVAGQGISNTGELFF
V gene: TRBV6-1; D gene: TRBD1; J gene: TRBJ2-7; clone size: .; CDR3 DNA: TGTGCCACCCAGGGGGTAGCCTACGAGCAGTACTTC; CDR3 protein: CATQGVAYEQYF
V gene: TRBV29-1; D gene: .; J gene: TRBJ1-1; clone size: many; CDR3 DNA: TGCAGCGTTGAAGCCCCGGGAACTGAAGCTTTCTTT; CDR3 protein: CSVEAPGTEAFF
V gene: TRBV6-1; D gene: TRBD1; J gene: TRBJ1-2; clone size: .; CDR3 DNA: TGTGCCAGCAGCGCTAAGGGGACAGGACCCACCTTC; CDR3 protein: CASSAKGTGPTF
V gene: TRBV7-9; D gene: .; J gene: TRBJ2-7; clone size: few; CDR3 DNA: TGTGCCAGCAGCTCTACAGGACTTGACTCCTACGAGCAGTACTTC; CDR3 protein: CASSSTGLDSYEQYF
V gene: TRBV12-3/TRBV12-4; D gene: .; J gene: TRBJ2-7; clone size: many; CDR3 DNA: TGTGCCAGCAGTTTTTCTGGCGACGAGCAGTACTTC; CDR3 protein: CASSFSGDEQYF
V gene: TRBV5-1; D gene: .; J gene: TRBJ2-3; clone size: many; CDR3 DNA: TGCGCCAGCAGCTTCGATGGCCAGAGCGGCACAGATACGCAGTATTTT; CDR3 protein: CASSFDGQSGTDTQYF
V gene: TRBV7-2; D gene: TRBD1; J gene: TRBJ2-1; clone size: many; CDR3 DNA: TGTGCCAGCAGCTTAGAGGACAGGGGGTTCCACAATGAGCAGTTCTTC; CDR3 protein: CASSLEDRGFHNEQFF
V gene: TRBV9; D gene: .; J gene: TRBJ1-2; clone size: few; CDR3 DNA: TGTGCCAGCAGCATAAGCTTTACGGTCGACTATGGCTACACCTTC; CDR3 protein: CASSISFTVDYGYTF
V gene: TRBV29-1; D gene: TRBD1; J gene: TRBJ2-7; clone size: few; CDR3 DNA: TGCAGCGTTGAAGAGTCGACAGGGACCTACGAGCAGTACTTC; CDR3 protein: CSVEESTGTYEQYF
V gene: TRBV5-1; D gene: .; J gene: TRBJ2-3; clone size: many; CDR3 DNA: TGCGCCAGCAGCCAAGGGTCGAGCACAGATACGCAGTATTTT; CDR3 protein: CASSQGSSTDTQYF
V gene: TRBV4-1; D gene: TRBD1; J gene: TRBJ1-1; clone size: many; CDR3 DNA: TGTGCCAGCAGCCGACAGGGGGACACTGAAGCTTTCTTT; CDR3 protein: CASSRQGDTEAFF
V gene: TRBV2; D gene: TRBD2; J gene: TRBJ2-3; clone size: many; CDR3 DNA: TGTGCCAGCAGCGCTAGCGGGATTGGCACAGATACGCAGTATTTT; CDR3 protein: CASSASGIGTDTQYF
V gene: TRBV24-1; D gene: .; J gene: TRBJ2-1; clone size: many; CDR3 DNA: TGTGCCACCAGTGATGTCAGTAGCTCCTACAATGAGCAGTTCTTC; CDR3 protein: CATSDVSSSYNEQFF
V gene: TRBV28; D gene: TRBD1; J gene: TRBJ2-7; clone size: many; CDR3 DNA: TGTGCCAGCAGTTCCCCCCGGGACAGGGCGGGCTACGAGCAGTACTTC; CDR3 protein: CASSSPRDRAGYEQYF
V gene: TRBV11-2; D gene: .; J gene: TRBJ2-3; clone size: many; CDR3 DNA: TGTGCCAGCAGCCTACACAGATCGGGTGGTACGCAGTATTTT; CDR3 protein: CASSLHRSGGTQYF
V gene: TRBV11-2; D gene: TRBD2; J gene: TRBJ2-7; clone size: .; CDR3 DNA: TGTGCCAGCAGTTTGAGTAGCGGGGGTGGTTACGAGCAGTACTTC; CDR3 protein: CASSLSSGGGYEQYF